The 11 T cell receptor beta chains given below trace back to one sample, sequenced in a study of cytomegalovirus exposure and HLA in healthy donors. Primers: 60 Vbeta forward and 13 Jbeta reverse. Libraries were prepared by immunoSEQ multiplex PCR; TCRdb keeps only in-frame clonotypes and omits some of them. Of about 130,000 clones in the sample, around 70% were seen once. Sequencing was carried out using PBMCs. The origin of the receptors is a human donor in good health.

The chain combines TRBV5-1 with TRBJ1-6; TRBD1 matches at 9 bases. The length of the CDR3 is 15 residues. The germline V gene has CDR1 SGHRS and CDR2 YFSETQ. Losses at the gene ends were 6 bases for V and 8 bases for J; bases not matched to a gene: 9. The CDR3 nucleotides read TGCGCCAGCAAGTCACGGACAGGGGCGGATTCACCCCTCCACTTT. It yields the protein CASKSRTGADSPLHF.

The CDR3 sequence is CASSELRGAGAHGYTF. The CDR3, as DNA: TGTGCCAGCAGTGAATTAAGAGGGGCAGGGGCCCATGGCTACACCTTC. The chain joins TRBV25-1 to TRBJ1-2; maybe TRBD1 (6 bases). V was trimmed by 1 base and J by 6 bases, leaving 18 bases between them. Germline V CDR1 and CDR2: MGHDK, SYGVNS. This CDR3 spans 16 amino acids.

Turning to this clone: The same CDR3 also results from other DNA sequences found in this sample. The CDR3 region is CASSPTVYEQYF. The CDR3 bases are TGTGCCAGCTCACCTACTGTATACGAGCAGTACTTC. V gene TRBV18 combines with J gene TRBJ2-7; no reliable D call. V was pared by 3 bases and J by 4 bases, with 7 bases between. This CDR3 comprises 12 residues. Germline values: CDR1 KGHSH, CDR2 LQKENI.

J is TRBJ2-3 and V is TRBV6-6; 8 bases map to TRBD2. The CDR3 totals 15 residues. The V segment lost 10 bases and the J segment 3 bases; nucleotides outside the gene matches: 12. Per the germline V gene, CDR1 is MNHNY and CDR2 is SVGAGI (reference sequence). The CDR3 DNA sequence: TGTGCCATAGGTCTCGGGGGGGCAGGGACAGATACGCAGTATTTT. Its translation: CAIGLGGAGTDTQYF.

This clone showed up just a few times. The chain recombines TRBV11-1 with TRBJ2-5, with 10 positions matching TRBD2. The CDR3 length is 16 residues. The J segment lost 7 bases and the V segment lost 5 bases, leaving 13 bases of the junction unmatched. CDR1 SGHAT and CDR2 FQDESV come from the germline V gene (reference sequence). The CDR3 region has the DNA TGTGCCAGCAGCGTATTTGGACTAGCGGCTAGGGGGACCCAGTACTTC. This gives the protein CASSVFGLAARGTQYF.

J is TRBJ2-7 and V is TRBV7-2; 8 bases are shared with TRBD1. Germline V gives CDR1 SGHTA, CDR2 FQGNSA. This CDR3 is built from 15 residues. The V segment lost 5 bases and the J segment 9 bases; nucleotides outside the gene matches: 15. CDR3 loop: CASSPELRGTGMQYF. The DNA of the CDR3 is TGTGCCAGCAGCCCCGAACTTCGTGGGACAGGTATGCAGTACTTC.

This clone has only a few counts. The rearrangement joins TRBV11-2 to TRBJ2-3, with 8 bases lining up with TRBD2. The CDR3 is 16 amino acids. With V trimmed by 0 bases and J by 4 bases, 6 bases remained unmatched. Looked up from germline, CDR1 is SGHAT and CDR2 is FQNNGV. The CDR3 here is CASSLESRGAADTQYF. The CDR3 coding sequence is TGTGCCAGCAGCTTAGAATCGCGGGGGGCGGCAGATACGCAGTATTTT.

V gene TRBV6-5 combines with J gene TRBJ2-7; D call uncertain. The V and J ends lost 4 bases and 2 bases respectively, with 9 bases between them. There are 13 residues in the CDR3. CDR1 and CDR2 (germline): MNHEY, SVGAGI. The CDR3 DNA follows: TGTGCCAGCAGTTTTCTGGCGGCCTACGAGCAGTACTTC. Protein: CASSFLAAYEQYF.

The chain couples TRBV15 to TRBJ2-1, with 8 bases that match TRBD2. This CDR3 is built from 14 residues. The germline V gene has CDR1 LNHNV and CDR2 YYDKDF (reference sequence). V was clipped by 8 bases and J by 2 bases; unmatched bases: 5. The CDR3 DNA follows: TGTGCCACCGCTAGCGGGTTACCCTACAATGAGCAGTTCTTC. Protein product: CATASGLPYNEQFF.

Turning to this clone: A junction boundary mismatches the germline segment, possibly from a read error. The chain links TRBV7-9 to TRBJ2-1; possibly TRBD1 for D (6 bases). This CDR3 is built from 16 residues. Germline CDR1 is SEHNR and CDR2 is FQNEAQ (reference sequence). This chain's CDR3 is CSSSLVAGASYNEQFF. CDR3 nucleotides: TGTTCCAGCAGCTTAGTTGCAGGGGCTTCCTACAATGAGCAGTTCTTC.

The V call is TRBV7-3, the J call TRBJ2-3; 13 bases agree with TRBD2. The CDR3 sequence is 17 residues long. CDR1 SGHTA and CDR2 FQGTGA come from the germline V gene. Unmatched junction bases numbered 8, after V lost 7 bases and J lost 1 base. This chain's CDR3 is CASNRTSGGPGTDTQYF. In nucleotides, the CDR3 is TGTGCCAGCAACAGGACTAGCGGGGGACCCGGCACAGATACGCAGTATTTT. The entire variable domain, with the rest obtained from reference TRBV7-3 and TRBJ2-3, is as follows: GAGVSQTPSNKVTEKGKYVELRCDPISGHTALYWYRQSLGQGPEFLIYFQGTGAADDSGLPNDRFFAVRPEGSVSTLKIQRTERGDSAVYLCASNRTSGGPGTDTQYFGPGTRLTVL.